This TCR beta chain was obtained from a study of T-cell reconstitution after alpha-beta-depleted transplantation in children. In germline, CDR1 is MGHRA, CDR2 YSYEKL. Trimming removed 4 bases at V and 0 bases at J, with 16 bases between. This CDR3 is built from 17 residues. This clonotype was recorded a few times. Preparation of the TCRbeta library involved a method that used unique molecular identifiers. TCRdb used MiXCR to reprocess the PCR reads, holding one entry per CDR3 protein. The sample yields hundreds of thousands of distinct CDR3 sequences, around 13% seen once. The sequencing here drew on PBMCs, taken before TCRalphabeta/CD19-depleted stem cell transplant. The receptor was isolated from a girl aged 2-10 years with congenital amegakaryocytic thrombocytopenia, due to receive a stem cell transplant. The V and J genes are TRBV4-1 and TRBJ2-1, with D unclear. The DNA of the CDR3 is TGCGCCAGCAGCCTTGCTTCGGCTCCAAGCTCCTACAATGAGCAGTTCTTC. It translates to CASSLASAPSSYNEQFF.